This T cell receptor (beta chain) was captured in a study of cytomegalovirus exposure and HLA in healthy donors. Study context: Prior work identified 95 million to 120 million unique TCR beta sequences in 190 million or so T cells.

The germline V gene encodes CDR1 SGHDT and CDR2 YYEEEE. V was shortened by 0 bases and J by 1 base, with 10 bases between the two germline ends. This CDR3 comprises 15 residues. With respect to this clone: Its antigen is not identified.

Study-wide results and limits: Some V segments could not be told apart, so they were left out, TRBV6-2 and TRBV6-3 among them.

Use of 60 Vbeta and 13 Jbeta primers characterized the PCR. Profiled with immunoSEQ multiplex PCR; TCRdb holds only in-frame clones, not every one. The sample contains 95,000 to 100,000 clones, around 77% of which appear only once. Sequenced: PBMCs. This chain joins TRBV5-6 and TRBJ1-1; no clear D. This clonotype was sampled from a female donor in good health and CMV-seronegative. CDR3 loop: CASSLVGRANTEAFF. Written as DNA, the CDR3 is TGTGCCAGCAGCTTGGTCGGGCGGGCGAACACTGAAGCTTTCTTT.